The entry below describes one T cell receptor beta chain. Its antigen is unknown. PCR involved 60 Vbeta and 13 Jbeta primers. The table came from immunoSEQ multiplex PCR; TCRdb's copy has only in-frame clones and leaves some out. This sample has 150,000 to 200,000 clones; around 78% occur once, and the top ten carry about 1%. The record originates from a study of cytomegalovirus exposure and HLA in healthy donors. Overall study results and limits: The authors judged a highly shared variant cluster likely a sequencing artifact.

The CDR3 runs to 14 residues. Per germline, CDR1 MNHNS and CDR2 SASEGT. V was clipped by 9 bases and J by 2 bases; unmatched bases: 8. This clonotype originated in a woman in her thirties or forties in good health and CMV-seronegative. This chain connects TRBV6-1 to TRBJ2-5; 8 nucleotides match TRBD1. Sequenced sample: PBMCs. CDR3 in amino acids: CASIPQGGQETQYF. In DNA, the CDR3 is TGTGCCAGTATTCCACAGGGGGGACAAGAGACCCAGTACTTC.